Below are 26 T cell receptor beta chains sequenced from a single sample in a study of blood T cell repertoires in COVID-19 (dated by TCRdb to between 2020 and 2021). Receptor libraries were prepared by the immunoSEQ multiplex PCR assay. This immuneACCESS table, as held by TCRdb, lists in-frame sequences with V and J called but not all clones. Of the missing ones, under half trace to an unresolved V gene in checked studies; the others have no known cause. This sample gives about 200,000 clones in total; around 90% of them show up just once. The top ten clones comprise approximately 8% of the sample. Sequencing used PBMCs or T cells enriched from blood (not recorded which). Receptor source: a woman aged 18-29 years who had recovered from COVID-19.

The chain carries TRBV10-1 and TRBJ1-5, with 10 bases fitting TRBD1. Germline V gene data show CDR1 as WNHNN and CDR2 as SYGVQD (reference sequence). This CDR3 comprises 14 residues. V lost 4 bases and J lost 6; bases outside the gene matches: 3. The CDR3 is CASSADRGGQPQHF. CDR3 bases: TGCGCCAGCAGTGCGGACAGGGGGGGTCAGCCCCAGCATTTT.

This chain links TRBV4-1 with TRBJ2-7, with D hard to call. CDR3 length equals 13 residues. Germline CDR1 reads MGHRA; CDR2 reads YSYEKL. Trimming cost V 0 bases and J 3 bases, with 6 bases left between them. The CDR3 DNA sequence: TGCGCCAGCAGCCAAGAAAAGAGCTACGAGCAGTACTTC. The encoded protein is CASSQEKSYEQYF.

This clone was detected once. The rearrangement links TRBV5-1 to TRBJ2-2, with no clear D. The CDR3 length is 15 residues. Germline V gives CDR1 SGHRS, CDR2 YFSETQ. Deletions cut 0 bases from V and 6 bases from J, with 12 bases between. The CDR3 nucleotides read TGCGCCAGCAGCTTGGCAGTAAGGAGTGCCGGGGAGCTGTTTTTT. Protein: CASSLAVRSAGELFF.

The V and J genes are TRBV2 and TRBJ2-5; D is perhaps TRBD2 (6 bases). This CDR3 has 16 amino acids. CDR1 SNHLY and CDR2 FYNNEI come from the germline V gene. The V gene lost 2 bases and the J gene lost 4 bases, with 17 bases spanning the gap. The CDR3 DNA reads as TGTGCCAGCAGTGAACCCTCATGGAGGGTAGGAGAGACCCAGTACTTC. Amino acids: CASSEPSWRVGETQYF.

The J gene is TRBJ1-1, the V gene TRBV29-1; 7 nucleotides match TRBD1. Trimming took 7 bases from V and 9 from J; bases not matched to a gene: 11. This CDR3 spans 12 amino acids. CDR1 and CDR2 from the germline V gene are SQVTM and ANQGSEA. The CDR3 coding sequence is TGCAGCGCTGACCTCTTGACAGGGAAAGCTTTCTTT. Protein sequence: CSADLLTGKAFF.

The chain couples TRBV7-3 to TRBJ2-1, with 12 bases that match TRBD1. Germline V gene sequence: CDR1 SGHTA, CDR2 FQGTGA. J was trimmed by 4 bases and V by 5 bases; bases with no gene match: 15. This CDR3 is 19 amino acids long. This CDR3 reads CASSRTGQGAIRSYNEQFF. CDR3 DNA: TGTGCCAGCAGCCGGACGGGACAGGGGGCGATTCGGTCGTACAATGAGCAGTTCTTC.

V usage is TRBV25-1 and J usage is TRBJ1-2; D might be TRBD1 (5 bases). V lost 6 bases to trimming and J lost 3 bases, with 14 bases between them. Germline V gene sequence: CDR1 MGHDK, CDR2 SYGVNS. The length of the CDR3 is 14 residues. The CDR3 loop is CASSPAGGDYGYTF. The CDR3 DNA sequence: TGTGCCAGCAGCCCCGCCGGGGGGGACTATGGCTACACCTTC.

The chain carries TRBV27 and TRBJ2-7; TRBD1 is a possible D gene (5 bases). The CDR3 consists of 13 residues. Trimming pared 8 bases from V and 1 base from J, leaving 12 bases between. Germline CDR1 reads MNHEY; CDR2 reads SMNVEV (reference sequence). The CDR3 bases are TGTGCCAGCCCATCAGGACAATCCTACGAGCAGTACTTC. Its protein product is CASPSGQSYEQYF.

Only one count was recorded for this clone. The chain couples TRBV4-1 to TRBJ1-4; TRBD1 matches at 8 bases. The germline CDR1 and CDR2 sequences are MGHRA and YSYEKL. Trimming cost V 0 bases and J 4 bases; bases outside gene matches: 10. This CDR3 is 18 amino acids long. The CDR3 DNA sequence: TGCGCCAGCAGCCAAGAGAGGGCTCAGGGGGCGTTTAATGAAAAACTGTTTTTT. It codes for CASSQERAQGAFNEKLFF.

This clone was detected once. The J gene is TRBJ1-2, the V gene TRBV19; 12 bases agree with TRBD1. The germline V gene has CDR1 LNHDA and CDR2 SQIVND (reference sequence). J lost 4 bases, V lost 9 bases, and 3 bases had no gene match. The CDR3 covers 13 residues. The chain's CDR3 is CARGQGATYGYTF. The CDR3 region has the DNA TGTGCCAGGGGACAGGGGGCAACCTATGGCTACACCTTC.

The rearrangement links TRBV19 to TRBJ1-5; D ambiguous. The germline V gene has CDR1 LNHDA and CDR2 SQIVND (reference sequence). This CDR3 comprises 18 residues. The ends were cut back, 0 bases at V and 0 bases at J, with 15 bases in the middle. CDR3 nucleotide sequence: TGTGCCAGTAGTATAGATTCACCCCGACACCTTAGCAATCAGCCCCAGCATTTT. It yields the protein CASSIDSPRHLSNQPQHF.

The chain employs TRBV28 and TRBJ2-2; D is ambiguous. In germline, CDR1 is MDHEN, CDR2 SYDVKM. This CDR3 is 14 amino acids long. The ends were cut back, 0 bases at V and 6 bases at J, with 8 bases in the middle. CDR3 region: CASSLWVDSGELFF. The CDR3 nucleotides read TGTGCCAGCAGTTTATGGGTAGACTCCGGGGAGCTGTTTTTT.

This chain uses TRBV27 with TRBJ1-6; no clear D gene. Trimming removed 5 bases from V and 3 bases from J, with 14 bases in between. Germline CDR1 is MNHEY and CDR2 is SMNVEV (reference sequence). The CDR3 has 16 amino acids. CDR3 nucleotides: TGTGCCAGCAGTAACCGGGTCTCCGGCTATAATTCACCCCTCCACTTT. This encodes CASSNRVSGYNSPLHF.

The V call is TRBV14, the J call TRBJ1-2; D may be TRBD1 (5 bases). From germline, CDR1 is SGHDN and CDR2 FVKESK. The CDR3 totals 13 residues. The ends were cut back, 4 bases at V and 7 bases at J, with 13 bases in the middle. The CDR3 loop reads CASSPGTWAGYTF. The CDR3 DNA is TGTGCCAGCAGCCCTGGGACTTGGGCTGGCTACACCTTC.

The V gene is TRBV2, the J gene TRBJ2-3; possible D gene TRBD2, 7 bases. The CDR3 runs 18 residues. V lost 0 bases, J lost 4 bases, and 20 bases lay in between. Germline values: CDR1 SNHLY, CDR2 FYNNEI. CDR3 residues: CASSEALLGGREADTQYF. In nucleotides, the CDR3 is TGTGCCAGCAGTGAAGCGCTTCTGGGGGGGCGCGAAGCAGATACGCAGTATTTT.

The J gene is TRBJ1-6, the V gene TRBV7-9, with D perhaps TRBD1 (5 bases). The germline V gene has CDR1 SEHNR and CDR2 FQNEAQ (reference sequence). The CDR3 totals 15 residues. The germline V and J ends were trimmed by 5 bases and 7 bases, with 15 bases remaining between them. The CDR3 loop reads CASSEGVRQNSPLHF. CDR3 nucleotide sequence: TGTGCCAGCAGCGAAGGCGTGAGACAGAATTCACCCCTCCACTTT.

Only a few counts were recorded for this clone. The J gene is TRBJ1-2, the V gene TRBV5-6; D is undetermined. Per the germline V gene, CDR1 is SGHDT and CDR2 is YYEEEE. The CDR3 has 12 residues. V gave up 2 bases and J gave up 5 bases, with 7 bases separating them. CDR3 amino acids: CASSLQWYGYTF. CDR3 sequence (DNA): TGTGCCAGCAGCTTACAGTGGTATGGCTACACCTTC.

The chain combines TRBV6-6 with TRBJ2-7; 7 bases match TRBD1. The CDR3 is 16 amino acids. Germline loops: CDR1 MNHNY, CDR2 SVGAGI (reference sequence). Trimming at V came to 2 bases and at J to 4 bases, leaving 11 bases not matched to a gene. The CDR3 DNA follows: TGTGCCAGCAGTTACGGGACAGATCTTAGGATGTACGAGCAGTACTTC. Translation gives CASSYGTDLRMYEQYF.

V is TRBV5-1 and J is TRBJ2-7; 7 bases are a match to TRBD1. The CDR3 contains 16 residues. V lost 2 bases to trimming and J lost 2 bases; unmatched junction nucleotides: 10. Germline V gene lookup returns CDR1 SGHRS and CDR2 YFSETQ. The CDR3 DNA reads as TGCGCCAGCAGCTTACCAGGGACCGGGACAGCCTACGAGCAGTACTTC. Residues: CASSLPGTGTAYEQYF.

CDR3 sequence reads: CAWSINFLAGANVLTF. The CDR3 DNA is TGTGCCTGGAGCATTAACTTCCTTGCGGGGGCCAACGTCCTGACTTTC. The V and J genes are TRBV30 and TRBJ2-6; no firm D call. Germline-derived CDR1 and CDR2 are GTSNPN and SVGIG (reference sequence). This CDR3 contains 16 residues. V was shortened by 3 bases and J by 4 bases, with 16 bases between the two germline ends.

The rearrangement joins TRBV29-1 to TRBJ1-5; no clear D. The germline CDR1 and CDR2 sequences are SQVTM and ANQGSEA. The CDR3 totals 13 residues. V lost 0 bases to trimming and J lost 2 bases, with 5 bases between them. CDR3 nucleotides: TGCAGCGTTGAAGAAGGAGGCAATCAGCCCCAGCATTTT. Translating gives CSVEEGGNQPQHF.

J is TRBJ1-5 and V is TRBV6-5, with 7 nucleotides matching TRBD1. With V trimmed by 7 bases and J by 6 bases, 6 bases remained unmatched. The CDR3 is 13 residues long. Germline-derived CDR1 and CDR2 are MNHEY and SVGAGI. The CDR3 DNA follows: TGTGCCAGCACAACAGGGGACAGTCAGCCCCAGCATTTT. Residues: CASTTGDSQPQHF.

The gene calls are TRBV6-4 and TRBJ1-5, with 12 bases aligning to TRBD1. CDR3 length equals 17 residues. Trimming at V came to 6 bases and at J to 7 bases, leaving 13 bases not matched to a gene. Germline assignment: CDR1 MRHNA and CDR2 SNTAGT. The CDR3 here is CASRSRDRGPRKQPQHF. The CDR3 region has the DNA TGTGCCAGCAGGTCCCGGGACAGGGGGCCGCGGAAACAGCCCCAGCATTTT.

The CDR3 sequence: CASSPRDRNTGELFF. CDR3 DNA sequence: TGTGCCAGCAGCCCTCGGGACAGGAACACCGGGGAGCTGTTTTTT. This chain joins TRBV21-1 and TRBJ2-2; no check of the table's D call, TRBD1, against the DNA was made. TRBV21-1 is assigned pseudogene status. The CDR3 length is 15 residues.

This sequence joins TRBV6-2 or TRBV6-3 and TRBJ2-7; unclear D gene. V dropped 2 bases and J dropped 9 bases, with 11 bases sitting between them. Germline values: CDR1 MNHEY, CDR2 SVGEGT. The CDR3 has 12 residues. As DNA, the CDR3 is TGTGCCAGCAGTTACGCCTCACGAGTGCAGTACTTC. It specifies CASSYASRVQYF.

This chain connects TRBV5-1 to TRBJ1-1, with TRBD1 identical over 8 bases. CDR3 length: 16 amino acids. Per the germline V gene, CDR1 is SGHRS and CDR2 is YFSETQ. With 4 bases clipped from V and 2 bases from J, the junction kept 10 bases outside the gene matches. The CDR3 nucleotides read TGCGCCAGCAGCCCCGACAGGGGTAGGGGAAACACTGAAGCTTTCTTT. This encodes CASSPDRGRGNTEAFF.